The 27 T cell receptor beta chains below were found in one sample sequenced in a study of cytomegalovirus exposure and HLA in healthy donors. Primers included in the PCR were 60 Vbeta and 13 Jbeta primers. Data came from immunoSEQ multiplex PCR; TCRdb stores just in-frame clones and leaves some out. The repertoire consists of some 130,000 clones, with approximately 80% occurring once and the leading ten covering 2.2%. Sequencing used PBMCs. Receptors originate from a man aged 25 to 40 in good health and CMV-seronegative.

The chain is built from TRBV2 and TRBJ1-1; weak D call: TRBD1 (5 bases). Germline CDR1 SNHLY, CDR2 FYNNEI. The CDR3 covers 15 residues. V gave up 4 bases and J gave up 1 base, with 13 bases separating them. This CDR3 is CASSAFLQGNTEAFF. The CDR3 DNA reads TGTGCCAGCAGTGCCTTCCTCCAGGGGAACACTGAAGCTTTCTTT. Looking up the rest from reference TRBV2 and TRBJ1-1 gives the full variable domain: EPEVTQTPSHQVTQMGQEVILRCVPISNHLYFYWYRQILGQKVEFLVSFYNNEISEKSEIFDDQFSVERPDGSNFTLKIRSTKLEDSAMYFCASSAFLQGNTEAFFGQGTRLTVV.

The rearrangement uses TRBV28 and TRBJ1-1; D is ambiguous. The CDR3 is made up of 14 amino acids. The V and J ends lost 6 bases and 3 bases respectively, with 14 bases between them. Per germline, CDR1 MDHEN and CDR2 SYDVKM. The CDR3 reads CASRPGPLDTEAFF. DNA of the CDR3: TGTGCCAGCAGACCTGGGCCCTTGGACACTGAAGCTTTCTTT. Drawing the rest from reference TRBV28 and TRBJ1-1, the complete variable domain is DVKVTQSSRYLVKRTGEKVFLECVQDMDHENMFWYRQDPGLGLRLIYFSYDVKMKEKGDIPEGYSVSREKKERFSLILESASTNQTSMYLCASRPGPLDTEAFFGQGTRLTVV.

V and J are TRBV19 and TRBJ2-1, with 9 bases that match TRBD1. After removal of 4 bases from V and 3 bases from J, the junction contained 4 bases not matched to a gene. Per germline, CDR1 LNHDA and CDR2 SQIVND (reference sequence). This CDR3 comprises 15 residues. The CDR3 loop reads CASSRGQGVYNEQFF. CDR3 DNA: TGTGCCAGTAGTAGGGGACAGGGAGTCTACAATGAGCAGTTCTTC.

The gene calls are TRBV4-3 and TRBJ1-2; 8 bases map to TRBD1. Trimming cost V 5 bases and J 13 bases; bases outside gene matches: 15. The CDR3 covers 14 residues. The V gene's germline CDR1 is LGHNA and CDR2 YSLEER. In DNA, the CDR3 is TGCGCCAGCAGCTACGGGACAGGAGCCGTAGCGCGCACCTTC. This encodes CASSYGTGAVARTF.

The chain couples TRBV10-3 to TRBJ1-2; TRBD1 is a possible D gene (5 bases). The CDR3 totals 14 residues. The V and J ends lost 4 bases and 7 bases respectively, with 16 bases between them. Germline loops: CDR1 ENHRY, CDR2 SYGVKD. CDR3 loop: CAISAGREWVGYTF. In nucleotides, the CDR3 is TGTGCCATCAGTGCGGGCAGGGAATGGGTTGGCTACACCTTC.

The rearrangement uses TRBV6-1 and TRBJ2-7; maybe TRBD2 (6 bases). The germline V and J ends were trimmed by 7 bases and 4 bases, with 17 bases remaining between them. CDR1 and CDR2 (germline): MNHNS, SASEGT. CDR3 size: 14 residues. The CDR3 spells CASTLDAGPYEQYF. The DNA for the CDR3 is TGTGCCAGCACACTCGACGCGGGGCCTTACGAGCAGTACTTC.

DNA of the CDR3: TGTGCCAGCAGCATTGGTGGCGGCGGGTCCTACAATGAGCAGTTCTTC. It specifies CASSIGGGGSYNEQFF. This chain uses TRBV9 with TRBJ2-1; a weak D match, TRBD2 (5 bases). This CDR3 has 16 residues. The germline V and J ends were trimmed by 4 bases and 1 base, with 15 bases remaining between them. Germline assignment: CDR1 SGDLS and CDR2 YYNGEE.

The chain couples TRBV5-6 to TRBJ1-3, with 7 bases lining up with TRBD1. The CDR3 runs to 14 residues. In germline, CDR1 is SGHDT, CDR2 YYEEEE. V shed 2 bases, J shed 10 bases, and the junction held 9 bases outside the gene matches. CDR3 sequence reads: CASSFAGGHGTIYF. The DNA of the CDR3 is TGTGCCAGCAGCTTCGCAGGGGGGCATGGGACCATATATTTT.

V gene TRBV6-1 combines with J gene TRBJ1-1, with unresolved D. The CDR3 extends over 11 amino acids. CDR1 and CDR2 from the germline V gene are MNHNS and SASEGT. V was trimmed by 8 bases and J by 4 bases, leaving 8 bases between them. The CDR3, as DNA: TGTGCCAGCTCTCGAGGCACTGAAGCTTTCTTT. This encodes CASSRGTEAFF.

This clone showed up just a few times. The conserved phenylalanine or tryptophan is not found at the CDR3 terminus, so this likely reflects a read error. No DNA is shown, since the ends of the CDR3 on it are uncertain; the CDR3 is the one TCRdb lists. This CDR3 is CASSSYSGTGATSRV. The chain uses TRBV21-1 and TRBJ1-1; the table's D call, TRBD1, was not checked against the DNA. TRBV21-1 is a known pseudogene. 15 amino acids form the CDR3, both terminal residues included.

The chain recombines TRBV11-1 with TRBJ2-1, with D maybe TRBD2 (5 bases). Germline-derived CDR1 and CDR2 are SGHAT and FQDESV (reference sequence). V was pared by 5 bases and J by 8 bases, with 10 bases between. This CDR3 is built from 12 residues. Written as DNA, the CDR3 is TGTGCCAGCAGCCGCAACGGGGATGAGCAGTTCTTC. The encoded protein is CASSRNGDEQFF.

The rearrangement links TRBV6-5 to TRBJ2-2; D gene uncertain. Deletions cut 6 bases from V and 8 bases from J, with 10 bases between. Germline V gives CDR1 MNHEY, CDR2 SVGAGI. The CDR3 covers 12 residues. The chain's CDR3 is CASSPRSGELFF. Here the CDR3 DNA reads TGTGCCAGCAGCCCCAGATCTGGGGAGCTGTTTTTT.

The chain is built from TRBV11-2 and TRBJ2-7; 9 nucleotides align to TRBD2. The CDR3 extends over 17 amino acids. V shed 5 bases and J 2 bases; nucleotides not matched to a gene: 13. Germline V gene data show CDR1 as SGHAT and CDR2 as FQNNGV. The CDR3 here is CASSLLRASGITYEQYF. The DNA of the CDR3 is TGTGCCAGCAGCCTGCTTCGGGCTAGCGGGATAACCTACGAGCAGTACTTC.

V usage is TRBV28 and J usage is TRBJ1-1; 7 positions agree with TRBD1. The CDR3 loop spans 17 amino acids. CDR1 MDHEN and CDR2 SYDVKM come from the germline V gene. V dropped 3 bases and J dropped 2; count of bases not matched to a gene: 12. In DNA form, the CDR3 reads TGTGCCAGCAGTTTTACCGGGACAGCGAGACTAAACACTGAAGCTTTCTTT. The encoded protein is CASSFTGTARLNTEAFF. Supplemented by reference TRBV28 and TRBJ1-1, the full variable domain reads DVKVTQSSRYLVKRTGEKVFLECVQDMDHENMFWYRQDPGLGLRLIYFSYDVKMKEKGDIPEGYSVSREKKERFSLILESASTNQTSMYLCASSFTGTARLNTEAFFGQGTRLTVV.

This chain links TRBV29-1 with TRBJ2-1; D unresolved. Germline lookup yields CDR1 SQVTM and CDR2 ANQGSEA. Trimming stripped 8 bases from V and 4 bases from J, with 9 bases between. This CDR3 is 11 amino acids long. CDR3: CSPRYYNEQFF. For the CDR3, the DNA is TGCAGCCCGAGGTATTACAATGAGCAGTTCTTC.

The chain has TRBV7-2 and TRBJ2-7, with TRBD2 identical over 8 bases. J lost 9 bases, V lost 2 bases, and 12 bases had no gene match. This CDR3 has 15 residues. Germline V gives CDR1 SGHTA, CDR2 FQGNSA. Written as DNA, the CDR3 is TGTGCCAGCAGCTTAACTAGCGGCCAAGCCCCCGGGCAGTACTTC. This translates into CASSLTSGQAPGQYF.

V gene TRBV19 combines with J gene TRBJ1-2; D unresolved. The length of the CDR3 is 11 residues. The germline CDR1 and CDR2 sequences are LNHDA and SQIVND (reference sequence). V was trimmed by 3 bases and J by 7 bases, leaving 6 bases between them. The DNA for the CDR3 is TGTGCCAGTAGTATTGAGTCTGGCTACACCTTC. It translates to CASSIESGYTF.

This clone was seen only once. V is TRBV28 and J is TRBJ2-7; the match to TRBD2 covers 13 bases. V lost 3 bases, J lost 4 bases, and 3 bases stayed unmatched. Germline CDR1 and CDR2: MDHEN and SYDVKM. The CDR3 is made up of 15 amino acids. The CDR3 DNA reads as TGTGCCAGCAGTTTCGGGACTAGCGGGGCATACGAGCAGTACTTC. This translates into CASSFGTSGAYEQYF.

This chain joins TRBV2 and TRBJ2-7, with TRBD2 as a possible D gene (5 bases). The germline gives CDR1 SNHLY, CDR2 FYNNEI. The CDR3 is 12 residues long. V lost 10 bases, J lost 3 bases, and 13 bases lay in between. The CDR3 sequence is CANQGTSYEQYF. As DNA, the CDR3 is TGTGCCAACCAAGGTACTAGCTACGAGCAGTACTTC.

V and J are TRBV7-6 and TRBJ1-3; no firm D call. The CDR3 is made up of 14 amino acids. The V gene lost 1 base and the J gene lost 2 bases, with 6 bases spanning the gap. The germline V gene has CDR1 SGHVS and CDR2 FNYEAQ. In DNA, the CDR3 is TGTGCCAGCAGCTTAGTAACAGCTGGAAACACCATATATTTT. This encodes CASSLVTAGNTIYF.

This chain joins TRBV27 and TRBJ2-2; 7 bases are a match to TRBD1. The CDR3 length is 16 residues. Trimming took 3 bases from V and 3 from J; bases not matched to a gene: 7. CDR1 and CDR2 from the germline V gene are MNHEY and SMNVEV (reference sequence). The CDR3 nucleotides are TGTGCCAGCAGTTTGATCGACAGGGTAGACACCGGGGAGCTGTTTTTT. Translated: CASSLIDRVDTGELFF.

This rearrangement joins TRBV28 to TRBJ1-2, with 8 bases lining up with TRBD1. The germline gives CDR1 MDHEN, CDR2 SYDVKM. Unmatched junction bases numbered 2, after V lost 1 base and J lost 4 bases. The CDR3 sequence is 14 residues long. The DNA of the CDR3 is TGTGCCAGCAGTTTATCCGGACAGGGCTATGGCTACACCTTC. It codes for CASSLSGQGYGYTF.

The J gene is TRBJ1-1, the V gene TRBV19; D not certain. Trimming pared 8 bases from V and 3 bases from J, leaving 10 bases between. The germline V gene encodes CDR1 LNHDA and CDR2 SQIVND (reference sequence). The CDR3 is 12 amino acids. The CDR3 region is CASQSGYTEAFF. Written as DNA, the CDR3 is TGTGCCAGTCAGTCGGGGTACACTGAAGCTTTCTTT. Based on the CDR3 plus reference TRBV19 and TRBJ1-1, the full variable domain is DGGITQSPKYLFRKEGQNVTLSCEQNLNHDAMYWYRQDPGQGLRLIYYSQIVNDFQKGDIAEGYSVSREKKESFPLTVTSAQKNPTAFYLCASQSGYTEAFFGQGTRLTVV.

The chain's CDR3 is CASSLGYMGGAADTQYF. The CDR3 coding sequence is TGCGCCAGCAGCTTGGGTTATATGGGGGGTGCGGCAGATACGCAGTATTTT. The rearrangement links TRBV5-1 to TRBJ2-3; possible D gene TRBD2, 6 bases. The V gene lost 0 bases and the J gene lost 4 bases, with 18 bases spanning the gap. This CDR3 has 17 amino acids. CDR1 and CDR2 (germline): SGHRS, YFSETQ.

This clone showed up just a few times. CDR3 region: CASSYSLLNYGYTF. The CDR3, as DNA: TGTGCCAGCAGTTACTCGCTATTAAACTATGGCTACACCTTC. This chain uses TRBV6-5 with TRBJ1-2; D ambiguous. The CDR3 covers 14 residues. Trimming shortened V by 0 bases and J by 2 bases, and 7 bases separated the two germline ends. CDR1 and CDR2 from the germline V gene are MNHEY and SVGAGI.

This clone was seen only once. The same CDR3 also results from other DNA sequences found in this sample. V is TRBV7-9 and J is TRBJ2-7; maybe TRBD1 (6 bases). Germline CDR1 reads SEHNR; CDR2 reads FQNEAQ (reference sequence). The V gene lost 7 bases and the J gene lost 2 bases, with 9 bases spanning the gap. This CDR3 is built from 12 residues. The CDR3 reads CASTRTAYEQYF. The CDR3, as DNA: TGTGCCAGCACCCGGACAGCCTACGAGCAGTACTTC.

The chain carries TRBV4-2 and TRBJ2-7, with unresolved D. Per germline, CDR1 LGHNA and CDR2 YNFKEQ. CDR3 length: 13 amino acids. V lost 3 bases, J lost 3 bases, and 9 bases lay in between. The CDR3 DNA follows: TGTGCCAGCAGCCACGATTTGAGCTACGAGCAGTACTTC. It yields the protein CASSHDLSYEQYF.